The clone carrying this TCR beta chain was observed a single time. Its antigen is not known. The study ran its PCR with 60 Vbeta and 13 Jbeta primers. Using immunoSEQ multiplex PCR, the repertoire was profiled, and TCRdb retains in-frame clones only, with some absent. The table shows some 130,000 clones, with about 61% occurring only once. The data originate from a study of cytomegalovirus exposure and HLA in healthy donors. Study at large: The 100 million to 120 million unique TCR beta sequences, from roughly 170 million T cells, were found by an earlier analysis. Points from the study as a whole: CMV serostatus was the sole immune exposure data available. Segments of the TCR beta V type were, in most cases, productive about 90% or about 30% of the time in an earlier analysis.

The CDR3 loop spans 13 amino acids. Trimming shortened V by 4 bases and J by 4 bases, and 10 bases separated the two germline ends. Per germline, CDR1 KGHSH and CDR2 LQKENI. As for the donors, each was a healthy bone marrow donor. The sequence came from a woman between 40 and 55 years old in good health and CMV-seronegative. V and J are TRBV18 and TRBJ1-2; D remains ambiguous. Sequencing was performed on PBMCs. CDR3 in amino acids: CASSQTNSYGYTF. DNA for the CDR3: TGTGCCAGCTCACAGACTAACAGCTATGGCTACACCTTC.